This T cell receptor (beta chain) appears in the sequencing data of a study of blood T cell repertoires in COVID-19. About the research overall: Sites in the United States, Italy and Spain provided acute and convalescent COVID-19 samples.

The authors' processing: Scientists estimated how many nucleated cells there were by amplifying reference gene primers. Assay: immunoSEQ multiplex PCR; the TCRdb copy retains only in-frame clones and omits some. V, J and clone size derive from that table, while D and trimming were established from the DNA sequence. The table shows roughly 70,000 clones, with around 90% occurring only once. Sequencing input: peripheral blood. The receptor's source is an elderly woman with active COVID-19.

In DNA form, the CDR3 reads TGTGCCAGCAGCTCCCTGGGTCGGGATGAGCAGTTCTTC. This translates into CASSSLGRDEQFF. The chain uses TRBV7-3 and TRBJ2-1; D is undetermined. Trimming left V 4 bases short and J 8 bases short, with 12 bases between. This CDR3 contains 13 residues. Germline values: CDR1 SGHTA, CDR2 FQGTGA.